The 5 T cell receptor beta chains in this list originate from one sample, sequenced in a study of type 1 and type 2 diabetes patients. PCR was run on genomic DNA. Amplification of the beta chain CDR3 used 30 forward and 13 reverse multiplex primers. TCRdb reanalysed the multiplex PCR reads using MiXCR and keeps one entry per CDR3 protein. In the table there are around 300,000 distinct CDR3 sequences, more than 40% of which are singletons. Sequencing was carried out using peripheral blood mononuclear cells (PBMCs). The receptors originated from a man aged 18 to 29 with type 2 diabetes.

Only a few counts were recorded for this clonotype. The V gene is TRBV2, the J gene TRBJ1-1, with 8 bases fitting TRBD1. Unmatched junction bases numbered 4, after V lost 6 bases and J lost 7 bases. Per germline, CDR1 SNHLY and CDR2 FYNNEI. CDR3 length equals 12 residues. The CDR3 DNA reads TGTGCCAGCAGGGACAGGGCAGGTGAAGCTTTCTTT. Translated: CASRDRAGEAFF.

V and J are TRBV7-6 and TRBJ2-7; D tentatively reads TRBD1 or TRBD2 (6 bases each). The CDR3 consists of 13 residues. CDR1 is SGHVS and CDR2 is FNYEAQ in the germline V gene. V dropped 4 bases and J dropped 6 bases, with 13 bases sitting between them. The CDR3 DNA reads TGTGCCAGCAGCTCCACCAGGGGAGGCGAGCAGTACTTC. This translates into CASSSTRGGEQYF.

V gene TRBV25-1 combines with J gene TRBJ1-2; D is ambiguous. The germline V and J ends were trimmed by 3 bases and 6 bases, with 11 bases remaining between them. This CDR3 spans 13 amino acids. Germline lookup yields CDR1 MGHDK and CDR2 SYGVNS. The CDR3 loop is CASSEEGFNGYTF. The DNA of the CDR3 is TGTGCCAGCAGTGAGGAGGGATTCAATGGCTACACCTTC.

The chain is built from TRBV2 and TRBJ2-7; 7 bases line up with TRBD1. J was trimmed by 5 bases and V by 6 bases; bases with no gene match: 10. Germline-derived CDR1 and CDR2 are SNHLY and FYNNEI. The CDR3 has 14 residues. CDR3 region: CASRRGLGRDEQYF. The CDR3 DNA follows: TGTGCCAGCAGGAGGGGGCTGGGTAGGGACGAGCAGTACTTC.

There are a few counts of this clonotype. Compared with germline, one end of the junction differs, possibly owing to a read error. This sequence joins TRBV12-3 or TRBV12-4 and TRBJ1-4; no firm D call. The CDR3 is 14 amino acids. The CDR3 nucleotides read TGCGCCAGCAGTTTACTCGCTGAGACGGAAAAACTGTTTTTT. Its protein is CASSLLAETEKLFF.